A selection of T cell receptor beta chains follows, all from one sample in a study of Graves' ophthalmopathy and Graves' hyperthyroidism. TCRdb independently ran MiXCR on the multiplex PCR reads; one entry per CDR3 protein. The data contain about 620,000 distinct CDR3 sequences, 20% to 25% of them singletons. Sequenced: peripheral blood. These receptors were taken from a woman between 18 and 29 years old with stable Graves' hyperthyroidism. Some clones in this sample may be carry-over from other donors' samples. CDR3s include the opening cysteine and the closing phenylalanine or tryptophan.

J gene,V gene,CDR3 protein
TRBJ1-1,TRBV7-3,CASSLGTRLNTEAFF
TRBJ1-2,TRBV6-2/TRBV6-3,CASRTIRTDRLYGYTF
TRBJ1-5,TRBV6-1,CASSGRARGNQPQHF
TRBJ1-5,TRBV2,CASSRYGTGTYQPQHF
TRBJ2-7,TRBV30,CAWSVGPAYEQYF
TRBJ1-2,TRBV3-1,CASSQVTRAYGYTF
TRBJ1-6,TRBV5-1,CASSELPNSPLHF
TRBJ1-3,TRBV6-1,CASSETMADRNTIYF
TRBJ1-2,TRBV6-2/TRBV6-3,CASSYSRSTGAPNYGYTF
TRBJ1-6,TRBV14,CASSQGVGESYNSPLHF
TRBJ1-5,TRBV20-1,CGAPSSNQPQHF